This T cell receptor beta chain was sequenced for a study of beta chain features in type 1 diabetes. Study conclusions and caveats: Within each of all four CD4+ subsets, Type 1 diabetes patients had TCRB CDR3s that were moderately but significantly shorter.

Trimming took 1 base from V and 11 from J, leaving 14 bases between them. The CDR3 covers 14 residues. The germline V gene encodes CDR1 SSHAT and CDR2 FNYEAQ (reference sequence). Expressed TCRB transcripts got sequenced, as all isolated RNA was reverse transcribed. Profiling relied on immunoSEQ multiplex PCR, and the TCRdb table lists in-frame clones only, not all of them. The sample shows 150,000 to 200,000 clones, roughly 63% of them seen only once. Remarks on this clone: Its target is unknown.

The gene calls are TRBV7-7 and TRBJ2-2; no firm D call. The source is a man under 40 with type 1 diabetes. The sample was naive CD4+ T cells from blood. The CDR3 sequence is CASSLGPGRSELFF. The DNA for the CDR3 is TGTGCCAGCAGCTTAGGCCCTGGTCGATCCGAGCTGTTTTTT.